The 4 T cell receptor beta chains below were found in one sample sequenced in a study of beta chain features in type 1 diabetes. Points from the study as a whole: For Type 1 diabetes patients, all four CD4+ subsets carried TCRB CDR3s that were moderately but significantly shorter.

No antigen has been identified for these receptors. As every portion of the isolated RNA was reverse transcribed, the sequencing read expressed TCRB transcripts. Here immunoSEQ multiplex PCR was the method, and the copy in TCRdb shows in-frame clones only, minus some. The table includes hundreds of thousands of clones, about 14% detected once. Specimen: naive CD4+ T cells from blood. The receptor source for this set is a young man with type 1 diabetes.

Concerning this clone itself: The sample holds other DNA sequences that translate to the same CDR3. V is TRBV5-1 and J is TRBJ1-1, with no clear D. V was trimmed by 2 bases and J by 1 base, leaving 6 bases between them. The CDR3 totals 13 residues. Germline CDR1 reads SGHRS; CDR2 reads YFSETQ. The CDR3 DNA is TGCGCCAGCAGCTTAAACTCGAACACTGAAGCTTTCTTT. Translated, it gives CASSLNSNTEAFF.

V is TRBV6-1 and J is TRBJ1-1, with 7 nucleotides matching TRBD1. CDR1 and CDR2 (germline): MNHNS, SASEGT. The CDR3 covers 14 residues. Trimming cost V 7 bases and J 3 bases; bases outside gene matches: 8. CDR3 region: CASILTGADTEAFF. The CDR3 DNA is TGTGCCAGCATCTTAACAGGGGCGGACACTGAAGCTTTCTTT.

The table lists this clone with a few counts. The CDR3 DNA follows: TGTGCCATCAGCCCGACCCGCGACTGGGACACTGAAGCTTTCTTT. Its translation is CAISPTRDWDTEAFF. The chain recombines TRBV10-3 with TRBJ1-1, with no clear D. The CDR3 covers 15 residues. Germline V gene data show CDR1 as ENHRY and CDR2 as SYGVKD. Trimming pared 6 bases from V and 3 bases from J, leaving 17 bases between.

To note about this clone: The sample contains more than one DNA sequence encoding this CDR3. The CDR3 reads CASSLGQGLQETQYF. The CDR3 nucleotides are TGTGCCAGCAGCTTGGGGCAGGGATTGCAAGAGACCCAGTACTTC. This chain joins TRBV5-6 and TRBJ2-5; tentatively, D is TRBD1 (5 bases). The CDR3 runs to 15 residues. Germline V gene data show CDR1 as SGHDT and CDR2 as YYEEEE. Trimming took 0 bases from V and 2 from J, leaving 11 bases between them.